The rows below give T cell receptor beta chains drawn from one sample of a study of blood T cell repertoires in COVID-19. Sequencing was performed with immunoSEQ multiplex PCR; in TCRdb, only in-frame clones are kept and a portion is missing. The sample has hundreds of thousands of clones, about 82% seen once. The specimen was PBMCs or T cells enriched from blood (not recorded which). The receptors were sampled from a woman aged 50 to 60 who had recovered from COVID-19. CDR3s include the opening cysteine and the closing phenylalanine or tryptophan. The order of the fields is V gene, J gene, CDR3 protein.

TRBV29-1,TRBJ1-1,CSVRDLNTEAFF
TRBV10-3,TRBJ1-2,CAISDPQGNYGYTF
TRBV6-5,TRBJ2-1,CASSYLGGHNEQFF
TRBV12-5,TRBJ2-5,CASGLSSADGRQETQYF
TRBV7-2,TRBJ1-6,CASSLGRPSPLHF
TRBV2,TRBJ1-1,CASTLGGLNTEAFF
TRBV2,TRBJ1-2,CASRGGGATRTNYGYTF
TRBV4-2,TRBJ2-7,CASSQGQSSYEQYF
TRBV7-3,TRBJ1-1,CASSLQPNTEAFF
TRBV4-1,TRBJ1-5,CASSQEWGPGGYSNQPQHF
TRBV19,TRBJ1-1,CASAGERPGAFF
TRBV11-2,TRBJ2-7,CASSLGQGGYEQYF
TRBV6-6,TRBJ1-1,CASSYPGQGATEAFF
TRBV11-2,TRBJ1-1,CASSLQGNTEAFF
TRBV11-3,TRBJ1-1,CASSLGAKVDTMNTEAFF
TRBV5-1,TRBJ2-3,CASSLIYTGADTQYF